This is a list of T cell receptor beta chains from one sample in a study of T-cell reconstitution after alpha-beta-depleted transplantation in children. TCRdb analysed the PCR reads with MiXCR anew, one entry per CDR3 protein. Altogether 150,000 to 200,000 distinct CDR3 sequences are present, 6.5% to 7.5% being singletons, with the ten largest covering 3%. The sample consisted of PBMCs from the stem cell graft donor, taken from the stem cell graft. Receptors originate from a human donor who donated a stem cell graft to a child with Wiskott-Aldrich syndrome. CDR3s leave out the opening cysteine and the closing phenylalanine or tryptophan. A D gene is named only where the DNA matches it firmly. Clone size, where shown, is once, few, many, or a class for clones that have expanded.

ASSLARVRNEQF many TRBV12-3/TRBV12-4 -
ASSFGPGGSYNEQF many TRBV12-3/TRBV12-4 -
ASSTGANSPLH - TRBV18 TRBD1
AWKDSYGYT few TRBV30 -
ASDRGVGGASTEAF many TRBV12-3/TRBV12-4 TRBD1
ASSQDRLAGLYEQY - TRBV3-1 TRBD2
ASSWTATNIQY many TRBV25-1 -
SASPVNTEAF many TRBV20-1 -
ASSLLANYGYT many TRBV12-3/TRBV12-4 -
ASRLSGDYEQY many TRBV10-2 -
AWSVALREQY - TRBV30 -
ASRKQGPSYNEQF many TRBV19 TRBD1
SASTMDRETGYT many TRBV20-1 -
SVGTGDQPQH many TRBV29-1 TRBD1
SASGAERGNTDTQY - TRBV20-1 TRBD2
ASSLDGFRGKNIQY many TRBV5-1 -
SANSGSGNTIY many TRBV20-1 -